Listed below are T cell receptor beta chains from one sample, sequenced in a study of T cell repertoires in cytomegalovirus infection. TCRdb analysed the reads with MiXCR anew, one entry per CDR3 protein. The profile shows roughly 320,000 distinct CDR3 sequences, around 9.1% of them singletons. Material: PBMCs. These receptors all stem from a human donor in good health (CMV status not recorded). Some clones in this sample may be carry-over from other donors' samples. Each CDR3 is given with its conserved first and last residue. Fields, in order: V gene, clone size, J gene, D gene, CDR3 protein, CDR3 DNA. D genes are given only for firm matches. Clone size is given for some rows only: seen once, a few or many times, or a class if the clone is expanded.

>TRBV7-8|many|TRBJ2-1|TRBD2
CASSLASGGPSYNEQFF
TGTGCCAGCAGCTTAGCTAGCGGGGGGCCTTCCTACAATGAGCAGTTCTTC
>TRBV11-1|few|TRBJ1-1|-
CASSLPLGAEAFF
TGTGCCAGCAGCCTACCCCTGGGGGCTGAAGCTTTCTTT
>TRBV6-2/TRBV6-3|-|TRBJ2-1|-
CATISYNEQFF
TGTGCCACCATCTCCTACAATGAGCAGTTCTTC
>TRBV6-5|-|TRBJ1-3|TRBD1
CASSPLWDRDNSGNTIYF
TGTGCCAGCAGCCCACTATGGGACAGGGATAACTCTGGAAACACCATATATTTT
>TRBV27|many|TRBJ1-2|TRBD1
CASGLGQGAAGYTF
TGTGCCAGCGGCCTAGGACAGGGGGCGGCTGGCTACACCTTC
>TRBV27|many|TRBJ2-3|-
CASTGDWTDTQYF
TGTGCCAGCACGGGGGATTGGACAGATACGCAGTATTTT
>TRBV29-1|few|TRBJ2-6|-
CSVAGTRGGANVLTF
TGCAGCGTTGCAGGGACCCGAGGTGGGGCCAACGTCCTGACTTTC
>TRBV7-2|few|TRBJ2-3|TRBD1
CASSQIAGTGGTDTQYF
TGTGCCAGCAGCCAAATAGCCGGGACAGGGGGGACAGATACGCAGTATTTT
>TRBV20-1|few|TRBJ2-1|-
CSAGLLPNEQFF
TGCAGTGCCGGACTCCTCCCCAATGAGCAGTTCTTC
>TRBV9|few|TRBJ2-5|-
CASSVSTGHQETQYF
TGTGCCAGCAGCGTTTCGACAGGACACCAAGAGACCCAGTACTTC
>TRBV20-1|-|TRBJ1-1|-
CSAHKSAPNTEAFF
TGCAGTGCTCATAAATCGGCGCCGAACACTGAAGCTTTCTTT
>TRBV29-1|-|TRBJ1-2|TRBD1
CSVVPLLRTGAGYTF
TGCAGCGTTGTACCCCTCCTCCGGACAGGGGCCGGCTACACCTTC
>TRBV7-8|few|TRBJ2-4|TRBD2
CASSVGVAGSKNIQYF
TGTGCCAGCAGCGTGGGGGTAGCGGGGTCCAAAAACATTCAGTACTTC
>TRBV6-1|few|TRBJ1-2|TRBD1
CASSAGTGDRGYTF
TGTGCCAGCAGTGCCGGGACAGGGGATCGGGGCTACACCTTC
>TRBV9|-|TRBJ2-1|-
CASSSPRDTRHNEQFF
TGTGCCAGCAGCTCTCCCCGGGACACAAGGCACAATGAGCAGTTCTTC
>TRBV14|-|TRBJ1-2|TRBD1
CASSHLRDRVNGYTF
TGTGCCAGCAGCCACCTCCGGGACAGGGTCAATGGCTACACCTTC
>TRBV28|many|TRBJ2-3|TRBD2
CASSLFTSGISTDTQYF
TGTGCCAGCAGTTTATTTACTAGCGGCATAAGCACAGATACGCAGTATTTT
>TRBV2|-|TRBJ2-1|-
CATPRGTSNNEQFF
TGTGCCACTCCAAGGGGTACCTCGAACAATGAGCAGTTCTTC
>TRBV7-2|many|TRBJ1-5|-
CASSPSGGYQPQHF
TGTGCCAGCAGCCCAAGTGGGGGTTACCAGCCCCAGCATTTT
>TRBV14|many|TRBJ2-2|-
CASSQDGRGFGELFF
TGTGCCAGCAGCCAAGATGGCAGGGGATTCGGGGAGCTGTTTTTT
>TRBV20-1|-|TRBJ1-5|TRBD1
CNARPDRGLSQPQHF
TGCAATGCTAGACCCGACAGGGGGTTGTCTCAGCCCCAGCATTTT
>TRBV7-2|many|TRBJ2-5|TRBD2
CASSFGGAVETQYF
TGTGCCAGCAGTTTCGGGGGGGCAGTAGAGACCCAGTACTTC
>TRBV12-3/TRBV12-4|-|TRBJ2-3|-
CASSFMSTDTQYF
TGTGCCAGCAGTTTCATGAGCACAGATACGCAGTATTTT